This T cell receptor (beta chain) was recorded in a study of T cell responses to AZD1222 COVID-19 vaccine. V lost 4 bases and J lost 9, with 22 bases in between. This CDR3 spans 15 amino acids. CDR1 and CDR2 from the germline V gene are WSHSY and SAAADI. TCRdb's copy holds only in-frame clones and misses some; the assay was immunoSEQ multiplex PCR. Seen here are 150,000 to 200,000 clones, 94% observed once, and the top ten hold approximately 0.6%. This clone has just one count. This sample comprised peripheral blood, obtained on day 0 of AZD1222 vaccination. The chain is built from TRBV10-2 and TRBJ2-7, with D possibly matching TRBD2 (5 bases). The receptor was isolated from an adult in good health. DNA of the CDR3: TGCGCCAGCAGTGTAGGAACTAGTAAGGAAGACGGGCAGTACTTC. Its translation: CASSVGTSKEDGQYF.